The present entry profiles one TCR beta chain with its context. The time point here: cycle 4 day 1 (C4D1), after 6 weeks of nivolumab. Every patient relapsed after autologous stem cell transplantation, and brentuximab vedotin exposure varied. Per the germline V gene, CDR1 is MNHEY and CDR2 is SVGAGI. This CDR3 is 14 amino acids long. V shed 2 bases and J 7 bases; nucleotides not matched to a gene: 3. This entry is derived from a study of PD-1 blockade in classical Hodgkin lymphoma. Here immunoSEQ multiplex PCR was the method, and the copy in TCRdb shows in-frame clones only, minus some. Among roughly 100,000 clones listed, around nine tenths were seen once.

This TCR was recovered from a human donor with classical Hodgkin lymphoma. The input for sequencing was peripheral blood mononuclear cells (PBMCs), taken before the fourth cycle of nivolumab. This rearrangement joins TRBV6-5 to TRBJ1-5, with 9 bases aligning to TRBD1. The CDR3 DNA follows: TGTGCCAGCAGTTACCAGGACAGGGGCCAGCCCCAGCATTTT. Protein sequence: CASSYQDRGQPQHF.